The clone carrying this T cell receptor (beta chain) has more than one count but fewer than ten. Its specificity is not known. The germline V gene has CDR1 MNHNS and CDR2 SASEGT. The CDR3 contains 16 residues. Trimming stripped 4 bases from V and 0 bases from J, with 15 bases between. The data derive from a study of T cell repertoires in cytomegalovirus infection. Across the study: Public TCR beta signatures were indicative of both CMV infection and a matching HLA type.

Study-level findings and limits: CMV-specific HLA-C-restricted TCR beta clonotypes dominated the ex vivo response. Based on cumulative public TCR beta family frequency, carriers of CMV plus the relevant HLA were identified.

TCRdb re-called the reads through MiXCR, storing one row per CDR3 protein. This table holds nearly 450,000 distinct CDR3 sequences, approximately 31% found once. The receptor was derived from a human donor in good health (CMV status not recorded). Some clones in this sample may be carry-over from other donors' samples. The V and J genes are TRBV6-1 and TRBJ1-1, with unresolved D. The specimen was PBMCs. The CDR3 DNA reads as TGTGCCAGCAGTGGTCGCATAGGCCCGGTGAACACTGAAGCTTTCTTT. Translation gives CASSGRIGPVNTEAFF.